Below, one T cell receptor beta chain is given with its context. The sample is drawn from a study of T cells in narcolepsy. There are 18 residues in the CDR3. Germline lookup yields CDR1 SGHTA and CDR2 FQGTGA. V lost 2 bases and J 2 bases, leaving 20 bases between the germline ends. Only in-frame clones appear in the TCRdb table, and some are missing; sequencing was by immunoSEQ multiplex PCR. The sample lists roughly 35,000 clones, around 80% occurring once. V and J are TRBV7-3 and TRBJ2-3; the D call may be TRBD1 or TRBD2 (6 bases each). Sequencing was performed on memory (CD45RA-) CD4+ T cells from blood. This receptor was identified in a human donor in good health. The CDR3 DNA sequence: TGTGCCAGCAGCTTATATGGAAGAGGGGGGACCACCACAGATACGCAGTATTTT. This gives the protein CASSLYGRGGTTTDTQYF.